Listed below are T cell receptor beta chains from one sample, sequenced in a study of a mutant IDH1 vaccine in newly diagnosed glioma. No antigens are known for them. Clones were sequenced by immunoSEQ multiplex PCR, and TCRdb holds only the in-frame ones, with some missing. The table includes over 20,000 clones, about 80% detected once. The sequencing here drew on PBMCs, taken from a glioma patient whose treatment included an IDH1 peptide vaccine. All receptors come from a man aged 35-49 years with glioma. CDR3s include the opening cysteine and the closing phenylalanine or tryptophan. Each record gives: V gene, D gene, clone size, J gene, CDR3 protein, CDR3 DNA. D genes are given only for firm matches. Only some rows state a clone size, as once, few, many or a class for expanded clones.

TRBV7-2	TRBD1	NA	TRBJ1-5	CASSLGDRGRGVSQPQHF	TGTGCCAGCAGCTTGGGTGACAGGGGCCGCGGGGTGAGTCAGCCCCAGCATTTT
TRBV9	NA	NA	TRBJ2-3	CASSYSRDFSDTQYF	TGTGCCAGCAGCTATTCCCGGGACTTCTCAGATACGCAGTATTTT
TRBV5-1	TRBD1	few	TRBJ1-1	CASSPGQGLNTEAFF	TGCGCCAGCAGCCCGGGACAGGGGTTGAACACTGAAGCTTTCTTT
TRBV29-1	NA	NA	TRBJ2-1	CSAVGPLNEQFF	TGCAGTGCCGTCGGACCCCTGAATGAGCAGTTCTTC
TRBV12-5	TRBD2	NA	TRBJ2-3	CASRPGLLTDTQYF	TGTGCTAGTAGACCGGGACTACTCACAGATACGCAGTATTTT
TRBV30	NA	NA	TRBJ1-5	CAWSVQGNQPQHF	TGTGCCTGGAGTGTTCAAGGAAATCAGCCCCAGCATTTT
TRBV7-9	NA	NA	TRBJ2-7	CASSLERGGYEQYF	TGTGCCAGCAGCTTAGAGAGAGGGGGCTACGAGCAGTACTTC
TRBV4-2	NA	NA	TRBJ2-7	CASSQGKGYEQYF	TGTGCCAGCAGCCAAGGGAAGGGTTACGAGCAGTACTTC
TRBV9	NA	NA	TRBJ2-5	CASSVGALEETQYF	TGTGCCAGCAGCGTAGGCGCTTTGGAAGAGACCCAGTACTTC
TRBV7-9	TRBD1	once	TRBJ1-2	CASSSGSQGHYGYTF	TGTGCCAGCAGCTCCGGCTCACAGGGGCACTATGGCTACACCTTC
TRBV4-3	TRBD2	NA	TRBJ2-1	CASSTSWVGEGEQFF	TGCGCCAGCAGCACCTCATGGGTAGGGGAGGGCGAGCAGTTCTTC
TRBV19	NA	few	TRBJ1-3	CASSTQISGNTIYF	TGTGCCAGTAGTACCCAGATCTCTGGAAACACCATATATTTT
TRBV15	NA	few	TRBJ1-3	CATSRGGPGNTIYF	TGTGCCACCAGCAGAGGGGGCCCTGGAAACACCATATATTTT
TRBV5-4	TRBD2	NA	TRBJ2-1	CASSGPGLADNEQFF	TGTGCCAGCAGCGGTCCGGGACTAGCGGACAATGAGCAGTTCTTC
TRBV7-6	NA	NA	TRBJ1-2	CASSLGDGIDGYTF	TGTGCCAGCAGCTTAGGGGATGGTATTGATGGCTACACCTTC
TRBV30	TRBD2	NA	TRBJ2-1	CARSGASGLPYNEQFF	TGTGCCCGGAGTGGGGCTAGCGGCCTCCCCTACAATGAGCAGTTCTTC
TRBV11-2	NA	NA	TRBJ1-2	CASSLGRGYGYTF	TGTGCCAGCAGCTTAGGTCGGGGCTATGGCTACACCTTC
TRBV6-5	TRBD2	NA	TRBJ2-1	CASSPLAGGYNEQFF	TGTGCCAGCAGCCCACTAGCGGGAGGGTACAATGAGCAGTTCTTC
TRBV7-2	TRBD2	NA	TRBJ2-1	CASSLARTSGSSYNEQFF	TGTGCCAGCAGCTTAGCGAGGACTAGCGGGAGCTCCTACAATGAGCAGTTCTTC
TRBV5-4	TRBD1	once	TRBJ2-1	CASSLGQGYNEQFF	TGTGCCAGCAGCTTGGGACAGGGCTACAATGAGCAGTTCTTC
TRBV6-4	NA	NA	TRBJ2-3	CASSVDRESTDTQYF	TGTGCCAGCAGTGTGGACAGAGAGAGCACAGATACGCAGTATTTT
TRBV12-5	NA	NA	TRBJ1-2	CASGYDRGGYTF	TGTGCTAGTGGCTACGACAGAGGTGGCTACACCTTC
TRBV4-1	NA	NA	TRBJ2-2	CASSQVPGDYTGELFF	TGCGCCAGCAGCCAAGTTCCAGGAGATTACACCGGGGAACTGTTTTTT
TRBV4-2	NA	NA	TRBJ1-3	CASSQEGTEGNTIYF	TGTGCCAGCAGCCAAGAAGGTACTGAAGGAAACACCATATATTTT
TRBV6-5	TRBD1	NA	TRBJ1-2	CASSSTGRINYGYTF	TGTGCCAGCAGTTCGACAGGGAGGATTAACTATGGCTACACCTTC
TRBV19	NA	NA	TRBJ1-5	CASSSRDAYNQPQHF	TGTGCCAGTAGTAGCAGGGATGCTTATAATCAGCCCCAGCATTTT
TRBV5-4	TRBD2	NA	TRBJ2-5	CASSLTSSKETQYF	TGTGCCAGCAGCCTGACTAGCTCTAAAGAGACCCAGTACTTC
TRBV11-2	NA	NA	TRBJ2-1	CASSLDAPYNEQFF	TGTGCCAGCAGCTTAGACGCCCCTTACAATGAGCAGTTCTTC
TRBV7-2	NA	NA	TRBJ2-1	CASSLEQGRGNEQFF	TGTGCCAGCAGCTTAGAACAGGGTAGGGGGAATGAGCAGTTCTTC
TRBV13	NA	NA	TRBJ1-1	CASSLQAGLAFF	TGTGCCAGCAGCTTACAGGCGGGATTAGCTTTCTTT
TRBV6-6	NA	once	TRBJ1-1	CASTDWRGDSEAFF	TGTGCCAGCACCGACTGGCGAGGGGATAGTGAAGCTTTCTTT
TRBV21-1	NA	once	TRBJ1-3	CASSKRTGSPGNTIYF	TGTGCCAGCAGCAAACGGACAGGGTCCCCTGGAAACACCATATATTTT
TRBV10-3	NA	NA	TRBJ2-7	CAISTRQDYEQYF	TGTGCCATCAGCACAAGACAAGACTACGAGCAGTACTTC
TRBV7-9	NA	NA	TRBJ2-3	CASSVSGQGNTQYF	TGTGCCAGCAGCGTTAGCGGTCAGGGGAATACGCAGTATTTT
TRBV5-1	NA	NA	TRBJ1-4	CASRRTGNEKLFF	TGCGCCAGCAGACGAACAGGGAATGAAAAACTGTTTTTT
TRBV10-3	TRBD2	NA	TRBJ2-5	CAIRTSGVPQETQYF	TGTGCCATACGGACTAGCGGGGTCCCCCAAGAGACCCAGTACTTC
TRBV7-2	TRBD2	NA	TRBJ2-5	CASRRGGLAGARGETQYF	TGTGCCAGCAGACGTGGGGGACTAGCGGGAGCGAGGGGAGAGACCCAGTACTTC
TRBV6-5	NA	few	TRBJ2-3	CASSSLRKGTDTQYF	TGTGCCAGCAGTTCCCTTCGGAAGGGAACAGATACGCAGTATTTT
TRBV5-5	NA	NA	TRBJ2-3	CASSLATFTDTQYF	TGTGCCAGCAGCTTGGCTACCTTCACAGATACGCAGTATTTT
TRBV7-2	TRBD2	NA	TRBJ2-1	CASSLREVPFGSNEQFF	TGTGCCAGCAGCTTACGGGAGGTCCCGTTCGGTAGCAATGAGCAGTTCTTC
TRBV6-1	NA	NA	TRBJ2-5	CASSEGLGGVETQYF	TGTGCCAGCAGTGAGGGATTAGGGGGTGTAGAGACCCAGTACTTC
TRBV14	NA	NA	TRBJ2-3	CASSQDFPDTQYF	TGTGCCAGCAGCCAAGATTTCCCAGATACGCAGTATTTT
TRBV7-2	TRBD2	NA	TRBJ2-1	CASSRNSGSTYNEQFF	TGTGCCAGCAGCCGAAATAGCGGGTCGACCTACAATGAGCAGTTCTTC
TRBV10-2	NA	NA	TRBJ2-2	CASSDPHRVGTGELFF	TGCGCCAGCAGTGATCCTCACAGGGTTGGGACCGGGGAGCTGTTTTTT
TRBV10-3	NA	medium-sized	TRBJ1-5	CAISESNQPQHF	TGTGCCATCAGCGAAAGCAATCAGCCCCAGCATTTT
TRBV7-2	NA	NA	TRBJ1-1	CASSSSSTLGTEAFF	TGTGCCAGCAGCTCCTCTTCGACTCTGGGCACTGAAGCTTTCTTT
TRBV4-3	TRBD1	NA	TRBJ1-1	CASSPPTGGGEAFF	TGCGCCAGCAGCCCCCCGACAGGGGGCGGTGAAGCTTTCTTT
TRBV4-3	NA	NA	TRBJ1-6	CASSQAPGQFVSPPLHF	TGCGCCAGCAGCCAAGCCCCCGGACAGTTTGTTAGTCCACCCCTCCACTTT
TRBV7-2	NA	once	TRBJ2-1	CASSLVGAGSEQFF	TGTGCCAGCAGCTTAGTTGGAGCGGGTAGTGAGCAGTTCTTC
TRBV7-8	NA	once	TRBJ2-1	CASSSIRDHRNEQFF	TGTGCCAGCAGCTCCATTAGGGACCACCGCAATGAGCAGTTCTTC
TRBV5-5	TRBD2	once	TRBJ2-7	CASSLVGEGNEQYF	TGTGCCAGCAGCCTCGTTGGGGAGGGTAACGAGCAGTACTTC
TRBV6-6	TRBD2	few	TRBJ2-1	CASSNSGGSDNEQFF	TGTGCCAGCAGCAATAGCGGCGGGAGCGACAATGAGCAGTTCTTC
TRBV30	NA	few	TRBJ1-1	CAGTGYTEAFF	TGTGCCGGAACAGGGTACACTGAAGCTTTCTTT
TRBV4-1	TRBD1	NA	TRBJ2-3	CASSQDFAGQAPTDTQYF	TGCGCCAGCAGCCAAGATTTCGCCGGACAGGCCCCCACAGATACGCAGTATTTT
TRBV21-1	NA	few	TRBJ1-3	CASPDGDRLRDTIYF	TGTGCCAGCCCCGACGGGGACAGGCTCAGGGACACCATATATTTT